The rows below give T cell receptor beta chains drawn from one sample of a study of T cell responses to AZD1222 COVID-19 vaccine. Profiled with immunoSEQ multiplex PCR; TCRdb holds only in-frame clones, not every one. The table lists 120,000 to 150,000 clones, 90% of them singletons, with 3.4% in the top ten. This sample comprised peripheral blood, obtained on day 0 of AZD1222 vaccination. The source is an adult in good health. CDR3s include the opening cysteine and the closing phenylalanine or tryptophan. The order of the fields is D gene, V gene, J gene, CDR3 protein. The D gene is left open where the match is weak.

d_call: TRBD1; v_call: TRBV3-1/TRBV3-2; j_call: TRBJ1-5; cdr3_aa: CASSQGTGGVGQPQHF
d_call: -; v_call: TRBV18; j_call: TRBJ1-5; cdr3_aa: CASSGGASNQPQHF
d_call: TRBD2; v_call: TRBV5-6; j_call: TRBJ2-1; cdr3_aa: CASSLGSGGLSEQFF
d_call: -; v_call: TRBV11-3; j_call: TRBJ1-2; cdr3_aa: CASSLEQGRSYTF
d_call: -; v_call: TRBV15; j_call: TRBJ2-3; cdr3_aa: CATMATSTDTQYF
d_call: -; v_call: TRBV7-9; j_call: TRBJ2-7; cdr3_aa: CASRQGPNAYEQYF
d_call: TRBD1; v_call: TRBV5-8; j_call: TRBJ1-2; cdr3_aa: CASSWIQGTNYGYTF
d_call: -; v_call: TRBV5-1; j_call: TRBJ2-3; cdr3_aa: CASSLMSHITDTQYF
d_call: -; v_call: TRBV27; j_call: TRBJ2-3; cdr3_aa: CASSPSGDTQYF
d_call: -; v_call: TRBV30; j_call: TRBJ2-7; cdr3_aa: CAWSVLGGLYEQYF
d_call: -; v_call: TRBV11-2; j_call: TRBJ1-6; cdr3_aa: CASSSRNVARTDYNSPLHF
d_call: -; v_call: TRBV25-1; j_call: TRBJ1-4; cdr3_aa: CASSEFGGNHEKLFF
d_call: -; v_call: TRBV5-1; j_call: TRBJ1-3; cdr3_aa: CASSTSAVGNTIYF
d_call: -; v_call: TRBV19; j_call: TRBJ1-6; cdr3_aa: CASSKAGPDPGHSPLHF
d_call: TRBD2; v_call: TRBV6-1; j_call: TRBJ2-3; cdr3_aa: CASSEAGTSGSMGDTQYF
d_call: -; v_call: TRBV4-3; j_call: TRBJ2-1; cdr3_aa: CASSQGGTSNEQFF
d_call: -; v_call: TRBV27; j_call: TRBJ2-1; cdr3_aa: CASSLDGHSVMPFF
d_call: TRBD2; v_call: TRBV11-3; j_call: TRBJ2-4; cdr3_aa: CASSLERTSAIQYF
d_call: -; v_call: TRBV6-5; j_call: TRBJ2-2; cdr3_aa: CASRRGVTNTGELFF
d_call: TRBD2; v_call: TRBV3-1/TRBV3-2; j_call: TRBJ2-3; cdr3_aa: CASSLWTSGGGTDTQYF
d_call: -; v_call: TRBV19; j_call: TRBJ2-1; cdr3_aa: CASSTRGTQYNEQFF
d_call: -; v_call: TRBV6-6; j_call: TRBJ1-2; cdr3_aa: CASSYSRTANYGYTF
d_call: TRBD1; v_call: TRBV5-1; j_call: TRBJ1-2; cdr3_aa: CASSLGQGNYGYTF
d_call: -; v_call: TRBV20-1; j_call: TRBJ2-5; cdr3_aa: CSASRRAVTRETQYF
d_call: -; v_call: TRBV4-1; j_call: TRBJ2-1; cdr3_aa: CASSQEGAQFF
d_call: -; v_call: TRBV7-2; j_call: TRBJ2-7; cdr3_aa: CASSLGLESYEQYF
d_call: TRBD2; v_call: TRBV4-2; j_call: TRBJ2-7; cdr3_aa: CASSQGEGGEQYF
d_call: TRBD1; v_call: TRBV19; j_call: TRBJ1-2; cdr3_aa: CASRWTGSYGYTF
d_call: -; v_call: TRBV7-7; j_call: TRBJ2-3; cdr3_aa: CASSLGLDSTQYF
d_call: -; v_call: TRBV12-3/TRBV12-4; j_call: TRBJ2-1; cdr3_aa: CASSLFAGNEQFF
d_call: -; v_call: TRBV30; j_call: TRBJ1-2; cdr3_aa: CAWSVGDIAYGYTF
d_call: -; v_call: TRBV23-1; j_call: TRBJ1-6; cdr3_aa: CASSRSQGRSYNSPLHF
d_call: TRBD1; v_call: TRBV10-3; j_call: TRBJ2-7; cdr3_aa: CATRTGDSYEQYF
d_call: -; v_call: TRBV7-8; j_call: TRBJ1-4; cdr3_aa: CASSLGGGYNEKLFF
d_call: TRBD2; v_call: TRBV29-1; j_call: TRBJ2-7; cdr3_aa: CSVSKVASGGYEQYF
d_call: -; v_call: TRBV9; j_call: TRBJ1-2; cdr3_aa: CASSPFETVNYGYTF
d_call: TRBD2; v_call: TRBV6-2/TRBV6-3; j_call: TRBJ2-7; cdr3_aa: CASSPGTSGRGFYEQYF
d_call: -; v_call: TRBV6-5; j_call: TRBJ2-7; cdr3_aa: CASTKGTKSSYEQYF
d_call: -; v_call: TRBV27; j_call: TRBJ2-2; cdr3_aa: CASSAKGVWKTGELFF
d_call: -; v_call: TRBV19; j_call: TRBJ1-6; cdr3_aa: CASSGGSWDRGSPLHF
d_call: -; v_call: TRBV4-1; j_call: TRBJ1-3; cdr3_aa: CASSHRGGSGNTIYF
d_call: -; v_call: TRBV2; j_call: TRBJ1-5; cdr3_aa: CASRLGGRGLSNQPQHF
d_call: TRBD2; v_call: TRBV14; j_call: TRBJ2-1; cdr3_aa: CASSQEGGRAFEQFF
d_call: -; v_call: TRBV9; j_call: TRBJ1-6; cdr3_aa: CASSPSGGADNSPLHF
d_call: -; v_call: TRBV27; j_call: TRBJ1-3; cdr3_aa: CASSLPAHSGNTIYF
d_call: -; v_call: TRBV7-9; j_call: TRBJ2-5; cdr3_aa: CATASIRGETQYF
d_call: TRBD2; v_call: TRBV11-2; j_call: TRBJ2-5; cdr3_aa: CASSPQRAGGLETQYF
d_call: -; v_call: TRBV11-3; j_call: TRBJ1-2; cdr3_aa: CASSNIGELYNGYTF
d_call: -; v_call: TRBV7-2; j_call: TRBJ1-6; cdr3_aa: CASSLGLLGTGFYNSPLHF
d_call: -; v_call: TRBV19; j_call: TRBJ1-5; cdr3_aa: CASSTGTRDQPQHF
d_call: TRBD1; v_call: TRBV7-2; j_call: TRBJ1-2; cdr3_aa: CASSSGRQGALRGYTF
d_call: -; v_call: TRBV19; j_call: TRBJ1-1; cdr3_aa: CASSTSWAWGLLDRRTEAFF
d_call: TRBD1; v_call: TRBV27; j_call: TRBJ2-1; cdr3_aa: CASSLWTGIMNEQFF
d_call: TRBD1; v_call: TRBV18; j_call: TRBJ1-2; cdr3_aa: CASSPWGTGYGYTF
d_call: -; v_call: TRBV3-1/TRBV3-2; j_call: TRBJ2-7; cdr3_aa: CASSLRLTYEQYF